A selection of T cell receptor beta chains follows, all from one sample in a study of CD4 T cells in relation to SARS-CoV-2 and coronaviruses. Assay used: immunoSEQ multiplex PCR; TCRdb lists only in-frame clones, some missing. The sample has 35,000 to 45,000 clones, around 85% seen once. Their antigen targets remain unknown. Input material: naive CD4+ T cells from PBMCs, cultured in vitro. Receptor source: an adult with COVID-19. Each CDR3 is given with its conserved first and last residue. Each record gives: CDR3 protein, clone size, J gene, V gene. Not all rows give a size; the values are once, few, many and, for expanded clones, a class.

CDR3aa: CASSRGQGAYEQYF
abundance: few
j_gene: TRBJ2-7
v_gene: TRBV5-1

CDR3aa: CASSLSDRAYNEQFF
abundance: NA
j_gene: TRBJ2-1
v_gene: TRBV5-1

CDR3aa: CASWSGSPDWDEQYF
abundance: NA
j_gene: TRBJ2-7
v_gene: TRBV28

CDR3aa: CASSLAGAWADTQYF
abundance: NA
j_gene: TRBJ2-3
v_gene: TRBV28

CDR3aa: CASSLVGGDRAYNEQFF
abundance: once
j_gene: TRBJ2-1
v_gene: TRBV7-2

CDR3aa: CASSALAGVRAPAQYF
abundance: NA
j_gene: TRBJ2-3
v_gene: TRBV28

CDR3aa: CASSAGQGVKAQYF
abundance: NA
j_gene: TRBJ2-5
v_gene: TRBV18

CDR3aa: CASSLDRVKQFF
abundance: NA
j_gene: TRBJ2-1
v_gene: TRBV14

CDR3aa: CATSAVAQNEQFF
abundance: NA
j_gene: TRBJ2-1
v_gene: TRBV24-1

CDR3aa: CASSLRDRDYEQYF
abundance: NA
j_gene: TRBJ2-7
v_gene: TRBV6-5

CDR3aa: CASSEGRGTDTQYF
abundance: NA
j_gene: TRBJ2-3
v_gene: TRBV2

CDR3aa: CASSLGVSGRYQETQYF
abundance: NA
j_gene: TRBJ2-5
v_gene: TRBV5-6

CDR3aa: CASRRTDYGYTF
abundance: NA
j_gene: TRBJ1-2
v_gene: TRBV28

CDR3aa: CASSPGLDVNEQFF
abundance: NA
j_gene: TRBJ2-1
v_gene: TRBV18

CDR3aa: CASSEGRRDTQYF
abundance: NA
j_gene: TRBJ2-3
v_gene: TRBV6-1

CDR3aa: CASSVASADTQYF
abundance: NA
j_gene: TRBJ2-3
v_gene: TRBV9

CDR3aa: CASSLDRLNTEAFF
abundance: NA
j_gene: TRBJ1-1
v_gene: TRBV6-5

CDR3aa: CSVSHGARGLLGNTIYF
abundance: few
j_gene: TRBJ1-3
v_gene: TRBV29-1

CDR3aa: CASSQDAGVEEKLFF
abundance: NA
j_gene: TRBJ1-4
v_gene: TRBV4-3

CDR3aa: CAWGGNSPLHF
abundance: few
j_gene: TRBJ1-6
v_gene: TRBV30

CDR3aa: CASGAPDRETQYF
abundance: NA
j_gene: TRBJ2-5
v_gene: TRBV7-9

CDR3aa: CATSRDETGELFF
abundance: NA
j_gene: TRBJ2-2
v_gene: TRBV15

CDR3aa: CASSLVHPAGRVNMYEQYF
abundance: NA
j_gene: TRBJ2-7
v_gene: TRBV7-2

CDR3aa: CASSQVTLVSGRDYNEQFF
abundance: NA
j_gene: TRBJ2-1
v_gene: TRBV3-1/TRBV3-2

CDR3aa: CASSLSPSGTYEQYF
abundance: NA
j_gene: TRBJ2-7
v_gene: TRBV27

CDR3aa: CASSFSSYGYTF
abundance: NA
j_gene: TRBJ1-2
v_gene: TRBV5-4